Each of the 8 T cell receptor beta chains below was sequenced from the same sample in a study of cytomegalovirus exposure and HLA in healthy donors. The PCR ran on 60 Vbeta and 13 Jbeta primers. TCRdb's table, derived via immunoSEQ multiplex PCR, lists solely in-frame clones and lacks some. The sample carries 150,000 or so clones, about 80% recorded once. The sequencing input was PBMCs. The receptors originated from a woman aged 45-65 years in good health and CMV-seropositive.

The V and J genes are TRBV7-6 and TRBJ1-1; D is perhaps TRBD1 (6 bases). The CDR3 covers 16 residues. Germline-derived CDR1 and CDR2 are SGHVS and FNYEAQ. V lost 5 bases, J lost 1 base, and 17 bases lay in between. The CDR3 sequence: CASSRGAGRENTEAFF. The CDR3 nucleotides read TGTGCCAGCAGCCGGGGGGCCGGACGAGAGAACACTGAAGCTTTCTTT.

The gene calls are TRBV7-8 and TRBJ2-1; a possible D gene is TRBD1 (6 bases). This CDR3 contains 16 residues. Germline CDR1 and CDR2: SGHVS and FQNEAQ. The germline V and J ends were trimmed by 5 bases and 4 bases, with 18 bases remaining between them. CDR3 DNA sequence: TGTGCCAGCAGCCACGTATCAACAGGGAAATACAATGAGCAGTTCTTC. This sequence encodes CASSHVSTGKYNEQFF.

The chain links TRBV15 to TRBJ2-1; 13 nucleotides align to TRBD2. Trimming at V came to 3 bases and at J to 7 bases, leaving 6 bases not matched to a gene. This CDR3 has 16 amino acids. Germline CDR1 and CDR2: LNHNV and YYDKDF (reference sequence). The CDR3 nucleotides read TGTGCCACCAGCAGTAGACTAGCGGGGGGACGGAATGAGCAGTTCTTC. It yields the protein CATSSRLAGGRNEQFF.

V is TRBV6-1 and J is TRBJ1-1; D may be TRBD1 (5 bases). Germline assignment: CDR1 MNHNS and CDR2 SASEGT. CDR3 size: 17 residues. V was shortened by 1 base and J by 6 bases, with 21 bases between the two germline ends. CDR3 nucleotides: TGTGCCAGCAGTGAAGGAGCCGTAGGGGCCTTAGTACCTGAAGCTTTCTTT. Protein: CASSEGAVGALVPEAFF.

The chain links TRBV11-2 to TRBJ1-5; 10 positions agree with TRBD1. The J segment lost 2 bases and the V segment lost 5 bases, leaving 9 bases of the junction unmatched. Germline lookup yields CDR1 SGHAT and CDR2 FQNNGV. This CDR3 contains 17 residues. The CDR3 region has the DNA TGTGCCAGCAGCAGGGGAACCGGGACAGGGGGCAATCAGCCCCAGCATTTT. Its protein product is CASSRGTGTGGNQPQHF.

This clone came up once. J is TRBJ1-2 and V is TRBV10-3; no firm D call. The ends were cut back, 3 bases at V and 2 bases at J, with 10 bases in the middle. CDR1 is ENHRY and CDR2 is SYGVKD in the germline V gene. The CDR3 covers 14 residues. CDR3 in DNA: TGTGCCATCAGTGATTCGACAAAAAACTATGGCTACACCTTC. It is translated as CAISDSTKNYGYTF.

This clone came up once. The chain recombines TRBV19 with TRBJ2-2; a weak D match, TRBD1 (5 bases). The CDR3 loop spans 13 amino acids. Trimming stripped 3 bases from V and 6 bases from J, with 8 bases between. Germline loops: CDR1 LNHDA, CDR2 SQIVND (reference sequence). The CDR3 protein is CASSMGQPGELFF. For the CDR3, the DNA is TGTGCCAGTAGTATGGGGCAACCCGGGGAGCTGTTTTTT.

The count of this clone is one. The chain joins TRBV29-1 to TRBJ2-3; a weak D match, TRBD2 (7 bases). The ends were cut back, 2 bases at V and 6 bases at J, with 9 bases in the middle. The germline V gene encodes CDR1 SQVTM and CDR2 ANQGSEA. This CDR3 comprises 12 residues. The CDR3 spells CSVEKGGDTQYF. Here the CDR3 DNA reads TGCAGCGTTGAAAAGGGGGGGGATACGCAGTATTTT.